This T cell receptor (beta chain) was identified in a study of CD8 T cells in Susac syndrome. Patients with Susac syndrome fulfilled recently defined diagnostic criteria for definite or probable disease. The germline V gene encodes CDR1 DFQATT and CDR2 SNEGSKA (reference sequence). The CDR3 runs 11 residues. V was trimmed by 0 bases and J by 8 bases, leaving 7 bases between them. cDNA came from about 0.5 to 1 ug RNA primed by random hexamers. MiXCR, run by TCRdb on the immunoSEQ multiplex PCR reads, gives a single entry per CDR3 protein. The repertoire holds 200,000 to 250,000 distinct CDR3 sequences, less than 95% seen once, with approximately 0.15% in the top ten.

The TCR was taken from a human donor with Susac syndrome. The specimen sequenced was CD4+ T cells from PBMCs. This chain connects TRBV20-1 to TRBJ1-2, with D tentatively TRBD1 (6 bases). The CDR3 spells CSARDGTGYTF. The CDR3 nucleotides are TGCAGTGCTAGAGATGGGACAGGCTACACCTTC.